Shown below are 10 T cell receptor beta chains from a single sample sequenced in a study of blood T cell repertoires in COVID-19. Sequencing was performed with immunoSEQ multiplex PCR; in TCRdb, only in-frame clones are kept and a portion is missing. This sample has 200,000 to 250,000 clones, with 86% found just once. Input material: PBMCs or T cells enriched from blood (not recorded which). The receptors were gathered from a middle-aged woman with acute COVID-19.

There are many counts of this clone. The gene calls are TRBV25-1 and TRBJ2-7; 8 bases are shared with TRBD1. This CDR3 has 15 amino acids. With V trimmed by 2 bases and J by 5 bases, 8 bases remained unmatched. Germline V lookup: CDR1 MGHDK, CDR2 SYGVNS. The CDR3 DNA is TGTGCCAGCAGTGAAAACGGACAGGGAGCCCACGAGCAGTACTTC. This gives the protein CASSENGQGAHEQYF.

The CDR3 DNA reads as TGTGCCAGCAGCTTCCCAAACCTGCTAGCGGGGGGGGATAGCTCCTACAATGAGCAGTTCTTC. It translates to CASSFPNLLAGGDSSYNEQFF. This chain joins TRBV7-8 and TRBJ2-1, with TRBD2 matching 12 bases. The trim removed 3 bases at V and 0 bases at J, leaving 15 bases unmatched. Per the germline V gene, CDR1 is SGHVS and CDR2 is FQNEAQ. There are 21 residues in the CDR3.

This clone has a handful of counts. The chain carries TRBV15 and TRBJ1-4, with D unclear. There are 12 residues in the CDR3. The germline V and J ends were trimmed by 1 base and 7 bases, with 4 bases remaining between them. Germline V gene sequence: CDR1 LNHNV, CDR2 YYDKDF (reference sequence). The CDR3 here is CATSRAVEKLFF. CDR3 sequence (DNA): TGTGCCACCAGCAGAGCCGTTGAAAAACTGTTTTTT.

The chain has TRBV5-6 and TRBJ2-7, with 11 bases that match TRBD2. Germline V gives CDR1 SGHDT, CDR2 YYEEEE. This CDR3 has 15 residues. V was pared by 4 bases and J by 3 bases, with 6 bases of the junction left unmatched. CDR3 residues: CASSPGTSGVYEQYF. CDR3 coding DNA: TGTGCCAGCAGCCCCGGGACTAGCGGAGTCTACGAGCAGTACTTC.

The chain joins TRBV27 to TRBJ1-3, with 7 nucleotides matching TRBD1. In germline, CDR1 is MNHEY, CDR2 SMNVEV (reference sequence). The CDR3 is made up of 15 amino acids. The ends lost 5 bases at V and 3 bases at J; junction bases unmatched: 7. The CDR3 reads CASSPSHRGGNTIYF. DNA for the CDR3: TGTGCCAGCAGTCCATCTCACAGGGGTGGAAACACCATATATTTT.

V usage is TRBV28 and J usage is TRBJ1-2; D is unresolved. Germline CDR1 is MDHEN and CDR2 is SYDVKM. The CDR3 runs 15 residues. The ends were cut back, 5 bases at V and 6 bases at J, with 19 bases in the middle. The DNA for the CDR3 is TGTGCCAGCAGTGCCGCCCCGGCAGGTTGGCATGGCTACACCTTC. Its translation: CASSAAPAGWHGYTF.

Only a few counts were recorded for this clone. The CDR3 protein is CSASALEGSYYDSNQPQHF. The DNA of the CDR3 is TGCAGTGCTAGTGCCCTTGAGGGATCCTACTACGATAGCAATCAGCCCCAGCATTTT. The rearrangement uses TRBV20-1 and TRBJ1-5; D uncertain. Trimming stripped 3 bases from V and 0 bases from J, with 24 bases between. The CDR3 runs 19 residues. Germline values: CDR1 DFQATT, CDR2 SNEGSKA (reference sequence).

V and J are TRBV5-8 and TRBJ1-5, with 8 bases fitting TRBD1. Germline CDR1 and CDR2: SGHTS and YDEGEE. The CDR3 covers 16 residues. The junction had 9 bases not matched to a gene; V was cut back by 2 bases and J by 5 bases. The CDR3, as DNA: TGTGCCAGCAGCTTCCGAGGACAGGGTATTTATCAGCCCCAGCATTTT. It encodes CASSFRGQGIYQPQHF.

The genes are TRBV4-1 and TRBJ2-1; D call uncertain. Germline V gene lookup returns CDR1 MGHRA and CDR2 YSYEKL. V was pared by 0 bases and J by 0 bases, with 9 bases between. This CDR3 is 16 amino acids long. The CDR3 sequence: CASSQEVSSSYNEQFF. CDR3 nucleotides: TGCGCCAGCAGCCAAGAAGTCTCGAGCTCCTACAATGAGCAGTTCTTC.

The V call is TRBV18, the J call TRBJ1-5, with TRBD1 identical over 9 bases. The CDR3 runs 16 residues. Unmatched junction bases numbered 7, after V lost 3 bases and J lost 4 bases. In germline, CDR1 is KGHSH, CDR2 LQKENI. The CDR3 spells CASSPVTGQGNQPQHF. CDR3 in DNA: TGTGCCAGCTCACCGGTGACGGGACAGGGAAATCAGCCCCAGCATTTT.